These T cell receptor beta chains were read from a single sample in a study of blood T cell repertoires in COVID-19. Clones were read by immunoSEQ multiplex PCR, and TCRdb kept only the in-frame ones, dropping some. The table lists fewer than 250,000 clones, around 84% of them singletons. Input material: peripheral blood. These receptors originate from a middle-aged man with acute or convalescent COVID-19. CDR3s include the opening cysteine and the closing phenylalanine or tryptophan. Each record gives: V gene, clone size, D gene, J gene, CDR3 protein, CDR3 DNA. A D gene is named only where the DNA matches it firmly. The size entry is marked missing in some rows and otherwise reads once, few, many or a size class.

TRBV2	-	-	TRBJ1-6	CASRVDSATNSPLHF	TGTGCCAGCAGAGTGGACAGCGCCACGAATTCACCCCTCCACTTT
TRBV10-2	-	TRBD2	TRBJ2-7	CASRRASGSYEQYF	TGCGCCAGCCGTCGGGCTAGCGGCTCCTACGAGCAGTACTTC
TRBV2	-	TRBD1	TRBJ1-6	CASRPRQGENSPLHF	TGTGCCAGCAGGCCTAGACAGGGGGAAAATTCACCCCTCCACTTT
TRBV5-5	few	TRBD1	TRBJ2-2	CASSLALRTGGGTGELFF	TGTGCCAGCAGCTTGGCCCTCCGGACAGGGGGAGGCACCGGGGAGCTGTTTTTT
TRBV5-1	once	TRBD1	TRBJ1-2	CASSQGQGYGYTF	TGCGCCAGCAGCCAGGGACAGGGCTATGGCTACACCTTC
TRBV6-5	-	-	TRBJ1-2	CASKDLAYGYTF	TGTGCCAGCAAGGACTTGGCCTATGGCTACACCTTC
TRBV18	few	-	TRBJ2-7	CASSPPGPTYEQYF	TGTGCCAGCTCACCACCGGGGCCGACCTACGAGCAGTACTTC
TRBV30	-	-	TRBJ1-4	CAWSITGRNEKLFF	TGTGCCTGGAGTATTACGGGGAGGAATGAAAAACTGTTTTTT
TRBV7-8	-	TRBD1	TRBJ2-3	CASSLGFGQGDSTDTQYF	TGTGCCAGCAGCTTGGGATTTGGACAGGGGGATAGCACAGATACGCAGTATTTT
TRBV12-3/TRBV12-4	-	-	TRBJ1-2	CASSLTENYGYTF	TGTGCCAGCAGTTTGACAGAAAACTATGGCTACACCTTC
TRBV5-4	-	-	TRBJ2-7	CASSGTGLGYEQYF	TGTGCCAGCAGCGGAACAGGGTTGGGGTACGAGCAGTACTTC
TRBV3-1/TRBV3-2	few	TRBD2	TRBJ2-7	CASSQDWIAGQLYEQYF	TGTGCCAGCAGCCAAGATTGGATAGCGGGCCAACTCTACGAGCAGTACTTC
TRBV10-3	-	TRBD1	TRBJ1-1	CAIGTGGEYTEAFF	TGTGCCATCGGGACAGGGGGAGAGTACACTGAAGCTTTCTTT
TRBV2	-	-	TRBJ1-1	CASSEPLGRGARTEAFF	TGTGCCAGCAGTGAACCCCTCGGCCGGGGGGCGAGGACTGAAGCTTTCTTT
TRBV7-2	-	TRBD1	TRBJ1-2	CASSYRQGARYGYTF	TGTGCCAGCAGCTACCGACAGGGGGCGAGGTATGGCTACACCTTC
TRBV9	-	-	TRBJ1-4	CASSVGGGTNEKLFF	TGTGCCAGCAGCGTAGGAGGGGGAACTAATGAAAAACTGTTTTTT
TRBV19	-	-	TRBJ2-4	CASSRLNGGLAKNIQYF	TGTGCCAGTAGTAGGCTAAATGGGGGCTTAGCCAAAAACATTCAGTACTTC
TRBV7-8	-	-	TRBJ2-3	CASSLEGTDTQYF	TGTGCCAGCAGCTTAGAGGGGACAGATACGCAGTATTTT
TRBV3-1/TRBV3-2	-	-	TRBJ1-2	CASSQTANYGYTF	TGTGCCAGCAGCCAAACAGCTAACTATGGCTACACCTTC
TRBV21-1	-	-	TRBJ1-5	CASSKTGGNQPQHF	TGTGCCAGCAGCAAAACAGGGGGCAATCAGCCCCAGCATTTT